This TCR beta chain is from a study of blood T cell repertoires in COVID-19. About the study: The United States, Italy and Spain supplied acute and convalescent COVID-19 samples. T cells, B-cell-depleted T cells, or PBMCs supplied cDNA or gDNA.

This clone was recorded once. Trimming shortened V by 8 bases and J by 2 bases, and 13 bases separated the two germline ends. The CDR3 runs 15 residues. CDR1 MRHNA and CDR2 SNTAGT come from the germline V gene. Profiling relied on immunoSEQ multiplex PCR, and the TCRdb table lists in-frame clones only, not all of them. The repertoire holds roughly 160,000 clones, with about four fifths as singletons. V is TRBV6-4 and J is TRBJ1-6; D gene ambiguous. The sequence was obtained from a woman aged 70-85 years who had recovered from COVID-19. Sequencing was done on a sample of peripheral blood. As DNA, the CDR3 is TGTGCCAGCCGCCCCGATTCGGCCTATAATTCACCCCTCCACTTT. Translation gives CASRPDSAYNSPLHF.